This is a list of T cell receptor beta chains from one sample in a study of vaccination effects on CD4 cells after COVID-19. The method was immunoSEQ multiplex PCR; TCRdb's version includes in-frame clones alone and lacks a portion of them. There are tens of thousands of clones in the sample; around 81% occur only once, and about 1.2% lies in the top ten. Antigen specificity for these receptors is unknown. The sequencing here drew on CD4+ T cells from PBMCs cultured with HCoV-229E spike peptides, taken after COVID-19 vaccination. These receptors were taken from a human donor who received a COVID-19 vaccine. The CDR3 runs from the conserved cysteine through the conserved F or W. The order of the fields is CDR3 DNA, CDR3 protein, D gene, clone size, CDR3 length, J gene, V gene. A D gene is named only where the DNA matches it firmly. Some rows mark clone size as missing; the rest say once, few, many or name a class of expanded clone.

CDR3 DNA: TGTGCCACGAGGGGACTAGCTTGGACAGATACGCAGTATTTT
CDR3 protein: CATRGLAWTDTQYF
D gene: TRBD2
clone size: -
CDR3 length: 14
J gene: TRBJ2-3
V gene: TRBV6-5

CDR3 DNA: TGTGCCAGCAGGGGGTTAGAGGACCGGGGTCGAGAACAGCCCCAGCATTTT
CDR3 protein: CASRGLEDRGREQPQHF
D gene: -
clone size: -
CDR3 length: 17
J gene: TRBJ1-5
V gene: TRBV7-9

CDR3 DNA: TGTGCCAGCAGAACGAGGGGTGGCGAAAAACTGTTTTTT
CDR3 protein: CASRTRGGEKLFF
D gene: -
clone size: -
CDR3 length: 13
J gene: TRBJ1-4
V gene: TRBV5-4

CDR3 DNA: TGTGCCAGCAGTGTCCATAACCGTCTAACCTCTGGCTACACCTTC
CDR3 protein: CASSVHNRLTSGYTF
D gene: -
clone size: -
CDR3 length: 15
J gene: TRBJ1-2
V gene: TRBV27

CDR3 DNA: TGTGCCAGCAGTCAGCTACTCACTGAAGCTTTCTTT
CDR3 protein: CASSQLLTEAFF
D gene: -
clone size: -
CDR3 length: 12
J gene: TRBJ1-1
V gene: TRBV3-1/TRBV3-2

CDR3 DNA: TGTGCCAGCTCACCCGGGACGGAGAACTATGGCTACACCTTC
CDR3 protein: CASSPGTENYGYTF
D gene: -
clone size: -
CDR3 length: 14
J gene: TRBJ1-2
V gene: TRBV18

CDR3 DNA: TGCGCCAGCAGACCCGGGACAGTTAACTATGGCTACACCTTC
CDR3 protein: CASRPGTVNYGYTF
D gene: TRBD1
clone size: -
CDR3 length: 14
J gene: TRBJ1-2
V gene: TRBV10-2

CDR3 DNA: TGTGCCAGCAGCCAAAGGACAGGGGGAGGAACAGATACGCAGTATTTT
CDR3 protein: CASSQRTGGGTDTQYF
D gene: TRBD1
clone size: -
CDR3 length: 16
J gene: TRBJ2-3
V gene: TRBV3-1/TRBV3-2

CDR3 DNA: TGCGCCAGCAGCTTGACCAGGAGGTATGGCTACACCTTC
CDR3 protein: CASSLTRRYGYTF
D gene: -
clone size: -
CDR3 length: 13
J gene: TRBJ1-2
V gene: TRBV5-1

CDR3 DNA: TGTGCCAGCGGGACAACTCAAGAGACCCAGTACTTC
CDR3 protein: CASGTTQETQYF
D gene: -
clone size: -
CDR3 length: 12
J gene: TRBJ2-5
V gene: TRBV2

CDR3 DNA: TGTGCCAGCAGCGCGACTAGCGGGGGAGATACGCAGTATTTT
CDR3 protein: CASSATSGGDTQYF
D gene: TRBD2
clone size: -
CDR3 length: 14
J gene: TRBJ2-3
V gene: TRBV9

CDR3 DNA: TGTGCCAGCAGTCTTACAGGGGACTTCTATGGCTACACCTTC
CDR3 protein: CASSLTGDFYGYTF
D gene: TRBD1
clone size: once
CDR3 length: 14
J gene: TRBJ1-2
V gene: TRBV28

CDR3 DNA: TGTGCCAGCAGCTTAGTCGGACAGGGTAATGGCTACACCTTC
CDR3 protein: CASSLVGQGNGYTF
D gene: TRBD1
clone size: -
CDR3 length: 14
J gene: TRBJ1-2
V gene: TRBV7-8

CDR3 DNA: TGCGCCAGCAGCTTGGGTCAGTTCCAAGAGACCCAGTACTTC
CDR3 protein: CASSLGQFQETQYF
D gene: -
clone size: -
CDR3 length: 14
J gene: TRBJ2-5
V gene: TRBV5-1

CDR3 DNA: TGTGCCAGCAGCCCGTCTTCTGGAAACACCATATATTTT
CDR3 protein: CASSPSSGNTIYF
D gene: -
clone size: -
CDR3 length: 13
J gene: TRBJ1-3
V gene: TRBV3-1/TRBV3-2

CDR3 DNA: TGTGCCAGCAGCCAGAATACTAGCGGGGTAACAGATACGCAGTATTTT
CDR3 protein: CASSQNTSGVTDTQYF
D gene: TRBD2
clone size: few
CDR3 length: 16
J gene: TRBJ2-3
V gene: TRBV7-3

CDR3 DNA: TGCGCCAGCAGTGAGTCAAGGGGGCTTTCGGACATTCAGTACTTC
CDR3 protein: CASSESRGLSDIQYF
D gene: TRBD1
clone size: -
CDR3 length: 15
J gene: TRBJ2-4
V gene: TRBV10-1

CDR3 DNA: TGTGCCAGCAGTACGTACACAGCGAGTTCACCCCTCCACTTT
CDR3 protein: CASSTYTASSPLHF
D gene: -
clone size: -
CDR3 length: 14
J gene: TRBJ1-6
V gene: TRBV6-2/TRBV6-3

CDR3 DNA: TGTGCCAGCAGCTTGCCCGGGGGGACAGAGACCCAGTACTTC
CDR3 protein: CASSLPGGTETQYF
D gene: TRBD2
clone size: -
CDR3 length: 14
J gene: TRBJ2-5
V gene: TRBV5-4

CDR3 DNA: TGTGCCAGCACCTACGGGGCAGTTTACAATGAGCAGTTCTTC
CDR3 protein: CASTYGAVYNEQFF
D gene: -
clone size: -
CDR3 length: 14
J gene: TRBJ2-1
V gene: TRBV6-6

CDR3 DNA: TGCGCCAGCAGCCAAGGGCCAGGGGGAGACCCTGAAGCTTTCTTT
CDR3 protein: CASSQGPGGDPEAFF
D gene: TRBD1
clone size: -
CDR3 length: 15
J gene: TRBJ1-1
V gene: TRBV4-1

CDR3 DNA: TGTGCCAGCAGACAGGTACCTAGCAATCAGCCCCAGCATTTT
CDR3 protein: CASRQVPSNQPQHF
D gene: -
clone size: -
CDR3 length: 14
J gene: TRBJ1-5
V gene: TRBV28

CDR3 DNA: TGCGCCAGCAGCTTTTTTGCTATGAACACTGAAGCTTTCTTT
CDR3 protein: CASSFFAMNTEAFF
D gene: -
clone size: -
CDR3 length: 14
J gene: TRBJ1-1
V gene: TRBV5-1

CDR3 DNA: TGTGCCAGCAAAGAACTATTTAGCACAGATACGCAGTATTTT
CDR3 protein: CASKELFSTDTQYF
D gene: -
clone size: -
CDR3 length: 14
J gene: TRBJ2-3
V gene: TRBV6-4

CDR3 DNA: TGCGCCAGCAGCCTCCCCTCCGGCGGGGGGGCTTCCGGGGAGCTGTTTTTT
CDR3 protein: CASSLPSGGGASGELFF
D gene: TRBD2
clone size: -
CDR3 length: 17
J gene: TRBJ2-2
V gene: TRBV5-1

CDR3 DNA: TGTGCCAGCTCACCCAGGGAGGATACGCAGTATTTT
CDR3 protein: CASSPREDTQYF
D gene: -
clone size: -
CDR3 length: 12
J gene: TRBJ2-3
V gene: TRBV18

CDR3 DNA: TGCGCCAGCAGCCAAGAGGCGGTTAACAGCCCTACGGGGCAGTTCTTC
CDR3 protein: CASSQEAVNSPTGQFF
D gene: -
clone size: -
CDR3 length: 16
J gene: TRBJ2-1
V gene: TRBV4-1

CDR3 DNA: TGTGCCAGCAGCTTAAGATCAGGGACCGGGGAGCTGTTTTTT
CDR3 protein: CASSLRSGTGELFF
D gene: -
clone size: few
CDR3 length: 14
J gene: TRBJ2-2
V gene: TRBV11-3

CDR3 DNA: TGCGCCAGCAGCCACCTGCTGAGAGCCAGCACAGATACGCAGTATTTT
CDR3 protein: CASSHLLRASTDTQYF
D gene: -
clone size: -
CDR3 length: 16
J gene: TRBJ2-3
V gene: TRBV4-1

CDR3 DNA: TGTGCCAGCAGCAAAGCCCGACTAGCGGGGAACTCCTACAATGAGCAGTTCTTC
CDR3 protein: CASSKARLAGNSYNEQFF
D gene: -
clone size: -
CDR3 length: 18
J gene: TRBJ2-1
V gene: TRBV21-1

CDR3 DNA: TGCGCCAGCAGTCATCAAACTTTACGGGGGGCGAACACCGGGGAGCTGTTTTTT
CDR3 protein: CASSHQTLRGANTGELFF
D gene: TRBD2
clone size: -
CDR3 length: 18
J gene: TRBJ2-2
V gene: TRBV23-1

CDR3 DNA: TGTGCCAGCAGGGGCGGACAGGGCCGTCTTAGGCATTTT
CDR3 protein: CASRGGQGRLRHF
D gene: TRBD1
clone size: -
CDR3 length: 13
J gene: TRBJ1-5
V gene: TRBV27

CDR3 DNA: TGTGCCAGCAGCTTAACGAGGGGTTCTTACAATGAGCAGTTCTTC
CDR3 protein: CASSLTRGSYNEQFF
D gene: -
clone size: -
CDR3 length: 15
J gene: TRBJ2-1
V gene: TRBV7-3

CDR3 DNA: TGTGCCAGCAGTTTCCAGGGGGCTCGTGTTGGCTACACCTTC
CDR3 protein: CASSFQGARVGYTF
D gene: TRBD1
clone size: -
CDR3 length: 14
J gene: TRBJ1-2
V gene: TRBV28

CDR3 DNA: TGTGCCAGCAGCCGTACAGGGGTAACTAACTATGGCTACACCTTC
CDR3 protein: CASSRTGVTNYGYTF
D gene: TRBD1
clone size: -
CDR3 length: 15
J gene: TRBJ1-2
V gene: TRBV7-2

CDR3 DNA: TGTGCCAGCAGTGCCGGGGTGAACACCGGGGAGCTGTTTTTT
CDR3 protein: CASSAGVNTGELFF
D gene: -
clone size: -
CDR3 length: 14
J gene: TRBJ2-2
V gene: TRBV6-4

CDR3 DNA: TGTGCCAGCAGTTACCAGACTGAAGCTTTCTTT
CDR3 protein: CASSYQTEAFF
D gene: -
clone size: -
CDR3 length: 11
J gene: TRBJ1-1
V gene: TRBV6-5

CDR3 DNA: TGCGCCAGCAGGGGTGCCATGATAGGGAACACTGAAGCTTTCTTT
CDR3 protein: CASRGAMIGNTEAFF
D gene: -
clone size: -
CDR3 length: 15
J gene: TRBJ1-1
V gene: TRBV5-1

CDR3 DNA: TGCGCCAGCAACCAGGACGGACTAAATTCACCCCTCCACTTT
CDR3 protein: CASNQDGLNSPLHF
D gene: -
clone size: -
CDR3 length: 14
J gene: TRBJ1-6
V gene: TRBV5-1

CDR3 DNA: TGTGCCAGTAGCCGACAGCGCTCTGGGGCCAACGTCCTGACTTTC
CDR3 protein: CASSRQRSGANVLTF
D gene: -
clone size: -
CDR3 length: 15
J gene: TRBJ2-6
V gene: TRBV19

CDR3 DNA: TGTGCCATCAGGGGGACAGTAACCAACACTGAAGCTTTCTTT
CDR3 protein: CAIRGTVTNTEAFF
D gene: TRBD1
clone size: -
CDR3 length: 14
J gene: TRBJ1-1
V gene: TRBV10-3

CDR3 DNA: TGTGCCAGCGGTGTGCCGGGCGGCGGGGAGCTGTTTTTT
CDR3 protein: CASGVPGGGELFF
D gene: -
clone size: few
CDR3 length: 13
J gene: TRBJ2-2
V gene: TRBV6-4

CDR3 DNA: TGTGCCACCAGTACAGGGGTTCAGCCCCAGCATTTT
CDR3 protein: CATSTGVQPQHF
D gene: TRBD1
clone size: -
CDR3 length: 12
J gene: TRBJ1-5
V gene: TRBV24-1

CDR3 DNA: TGTGCCAGCAGCTTAGTGGACTCTCGGGGCACTGAAGCTTTCTTT
CDR3 protein: CASSLVDSRGTEAFF
D gene: -
clone size: -
CDR3 length: 15
J gene: TRBJ1-1
V gene: TRBV7-6

CDR3 DNA: TGTGCCAGCAGCTTAAGCTACCCGAGCACCGGGGAGCTGTTTTTT
CDR3 protein: CASSLSYPSTGELFF
D gene: -
clone size: -
CDR3 length: 15
J gene: TRBJ2-2
V gene: TRBV7-3

CDR3 DNA: TGTGCCAGCAGCTTAGTTCCAGGCACCAGCTCCTACAATGAGCAGTTCTTC
CDR3 protein: CASSLVPGTSSYNEQFF
D gene: -
clone size: once
CDR3 length: 17
J gene: TRBJ2-1
V gene: TRBV11-2

CDR3 DNA: TGTGCCAGCAGCCTAGGGAGTAACACCGGGGAGCTGTTTTTT
CDR3 protein: CASSLGSNTGELFF
D gene: -
clone size: few
CDR3 length: 14
J gene: TRBJ2-2
V gene: TRBV7-9

CDR3 DNA: TGTGCCAGCCAGGACGGGTATCTCGGTACGCAGTATTTT
CDR3 protein: CASQDGYLGTQYF
D gene: -
clone size: -
CDR3 length: 13
J gene: TRBJ2-3
V gene: TRBV14

CDR3 DNA: TGTGCCAGCAGCTCAGGGACTTACACAGATACGCAGTATTTT
CDR3 protein: CASSSGTYTDTQYF
D gene: -
clone size: -
CDR3 length: 14
J gene: TRBJ2-3
V gene: TRBV7-3

CDR3 DNA: TGTGCCAGCGGCGGTTTCGGACAGATGAACACCGGGGAGCTGTTTTTT
CDR3 protein: CASGGFGQMNTGELFF
D gene: -
clone size: -
CDR3 length: 16
J gene: TRBJ2-2
V gene: TRBV9

CDR3 DNA: TGTGCCAGCAGTCCGGAGCCGGGGGGTGAGCCTGGAAACACCATATATTTT
CDR3 protein: CASSPEPGGEPGNTIYF
D gene: -
clone size: -
CDR3 length: 17
J gene: TRBJ1-3
V gene: TRBV25-1